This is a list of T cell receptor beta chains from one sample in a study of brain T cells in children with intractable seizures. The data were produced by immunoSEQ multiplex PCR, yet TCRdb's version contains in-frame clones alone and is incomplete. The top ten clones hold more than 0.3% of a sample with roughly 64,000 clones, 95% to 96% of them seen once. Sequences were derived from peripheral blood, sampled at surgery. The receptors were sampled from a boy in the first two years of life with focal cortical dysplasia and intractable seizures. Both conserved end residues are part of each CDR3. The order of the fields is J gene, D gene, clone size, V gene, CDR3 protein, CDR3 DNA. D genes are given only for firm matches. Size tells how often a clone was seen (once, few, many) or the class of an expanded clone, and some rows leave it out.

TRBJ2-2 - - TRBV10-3 CAISGPAGGPNTGELFF TGTGCCATCAGTGGGCCCGCCGGGGGGCCGAACACCGGGGAGCTGTTTTTT
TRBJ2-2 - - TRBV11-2 CASSLLAGKVYTGELFF TGTGCCAGCAGCTTACTCGCGGGAAAAGTTTACACCGGGGAGCTGTTTTTT
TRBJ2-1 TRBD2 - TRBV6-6 CASSPSGGAYNEQFF TGTGCCAGCAGTCCAAGCGGGGGTGCCTACAATGAGCAGTTCTTC
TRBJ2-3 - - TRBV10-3 CAIIRRNRTDTQYF TGTGCCATCATCCGCAGAAACCGCACAGATACGCAGTATTTT
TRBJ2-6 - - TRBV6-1 CASSERHSGANVLTF TGTGCCAGCAGTGAAAGACACTCTGGGGCCAACGTCCTGACTTTC
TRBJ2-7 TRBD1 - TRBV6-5 CASSNRDRGYEQYF TGTGCCAGCAGCAACCGGGACAGGGGCTACGAGCAGTACTTC
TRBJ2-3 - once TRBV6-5 CASTPDEPGDTQYF TGTGCCAGCACCCCCGACGAGCCTGGAGATACGCAGTATTTT
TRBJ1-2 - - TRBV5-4 CASSLAVQNGGYTF TGTGCCAGCAGCTTGGCCGTGCAGAATGGCGGCTACACCTTC
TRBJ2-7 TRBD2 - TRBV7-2 CASSPSFGGAYEQYF TGTGCCAGCAGCCCCTCATTCGGGGGGGCCTACGAGCAGTACTTC
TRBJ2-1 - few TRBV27 CASSFIHNEQFF TGTGCCAGCAGTTTTATCCACAATGAGCAGTTCTTC
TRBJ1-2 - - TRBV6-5 CASSYSTTATNYGYTF TGTGCCAGCAGTTACTCGACGACAGCGACTAACTATGGCTACACCTTC
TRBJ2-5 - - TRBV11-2 CASSPRETQYF TGTGCCAGCAGCCCAAGGGAGACCCAGTACTTC
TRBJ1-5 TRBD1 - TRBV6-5 CASSPQGSHQPQHF TGTGCCAGCAGTCCACAGGGGTCCCATCAGCCCCAGCATTTT
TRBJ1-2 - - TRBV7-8 CASSLSAGNGYTF TGTGCCAGCAGCTTATCCGCGGGGAACGGCTACACCTTC
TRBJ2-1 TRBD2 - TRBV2 CASTRLAGGPRLRNEQFF TGTGCCAGCACCCGACTAGCGGGGGGGCCGCGACTACGAAATGAGCAGTTCTTC
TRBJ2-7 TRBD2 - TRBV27 CASSLGPSGSYEQYF TGTGCCAGCAGTCTGGGACCTAGCGGGAGTTACGAGCAGTACTTC